This paragraph reports one T cell receptor beta chain. The identical CDR3 is also encoded by other nucleotide sequences in the sample. These data come from a study of shared clonotypes between healthy human individuals. Assay: immunoSEQ multiplex PCR; the TCRdb copy retains only in-frame clones and omits some. The sample lists roughly 2.5 million clones, around nine tenths seen once, with about 0.13% in the top ten. This CDR3 region has 15 residues. Germline CDR1 reads LNHNV; CDR2 reads YYDKDF (reference sequence). With 5 bases removed from V and 0 bases from J, the gap between germline ends came to 10 bases.

This chain uses TRBV15 with TRBJ1-4, with D hard to call. The TCR was taken from a man between 18 and 29 years old in good health. The sample was naive CD4+ T cells sorted from blood. Subset indicated: CD45RA+ positively selected. The CDR3 DNA is TGTGCCACCAGCCGTGACCGCTCAACTAATGAAAAACTGTTTTTT. Translating it yields CATSRDRSTNEKLFF.